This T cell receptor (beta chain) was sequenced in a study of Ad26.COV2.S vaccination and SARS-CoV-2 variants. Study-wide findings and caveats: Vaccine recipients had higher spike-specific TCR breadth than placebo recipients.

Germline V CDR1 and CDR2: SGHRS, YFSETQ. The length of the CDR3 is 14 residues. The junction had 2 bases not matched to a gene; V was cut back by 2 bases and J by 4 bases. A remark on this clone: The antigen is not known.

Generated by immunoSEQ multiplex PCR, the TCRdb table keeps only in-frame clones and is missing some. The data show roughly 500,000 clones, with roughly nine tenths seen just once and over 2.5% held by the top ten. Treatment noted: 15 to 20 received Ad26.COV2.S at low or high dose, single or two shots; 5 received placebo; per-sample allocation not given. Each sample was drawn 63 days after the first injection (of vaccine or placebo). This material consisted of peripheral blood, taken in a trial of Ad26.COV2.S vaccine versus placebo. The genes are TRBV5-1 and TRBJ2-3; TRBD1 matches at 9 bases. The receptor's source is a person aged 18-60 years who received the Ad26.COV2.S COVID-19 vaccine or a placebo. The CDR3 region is CASSFDRGADTQYF. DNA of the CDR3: TGCGCCAGCAGCTTCGACAGGGGGGCAGATACGCAGTATTTT.